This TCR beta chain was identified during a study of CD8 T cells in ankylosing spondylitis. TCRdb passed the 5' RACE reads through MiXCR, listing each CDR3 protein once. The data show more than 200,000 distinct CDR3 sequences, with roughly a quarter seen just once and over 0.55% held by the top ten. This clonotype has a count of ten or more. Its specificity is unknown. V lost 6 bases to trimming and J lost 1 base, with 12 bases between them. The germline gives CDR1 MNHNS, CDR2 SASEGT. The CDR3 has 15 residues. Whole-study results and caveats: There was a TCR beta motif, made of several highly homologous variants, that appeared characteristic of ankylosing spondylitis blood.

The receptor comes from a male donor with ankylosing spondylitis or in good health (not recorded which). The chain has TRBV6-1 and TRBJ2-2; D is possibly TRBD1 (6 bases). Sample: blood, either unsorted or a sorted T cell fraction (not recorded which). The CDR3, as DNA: TGTGCCAGCAGCAGACCGGGACAGAACACCGGGGAGCTGTTTTTT. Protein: CASSRPGQNTGELFF.